This entry lists 25 T cell receptor beta chains sequenced from one sample in a study of T-cell reconstitution after alpha-beta-depleted transplantation in children. As it was prepared, the TCRbeta library received unique molecular identifiers. From the PCR reads, TCRdb called clonotypes with MiXCR, one entry per CDR3 protein. In the table there are some 500,000 distinct CDR3 sequences, roughly 33% of which are singletons. The sequences come from PBMCs from the stem cell graft donor, collected from the stem cell graft. The receptors were gathered from a human donor who donated a stem cell graft to a child with aplastic anemia.

This chain joins TRBV18 and TRBJ2-1; no clear D. This CDR3 has 13 amino acids. Per germline, CDR1 KGHSH and CDR2 LQKENI. Trimming stripped 6 bases from V and 10 bases from J, with 16 bases between. CDR3 nucleotides: TGTGCCAGCTCCCCCGGTGGGATGAAGGAGCAGTTCTTC. It specifies CASSPGGMKEQFF.

The chain has TRBV10-3 and TRBJ2-7; 14 bases line up with TRBD2. The J segment lost 6 bases and the V segment lost 11 bases, leaving 6 bases of the junction unmatched. The germline gives CDR1 ENHRY, CDR2 SYGVKD. The CDR3 has 13 residues. The CDR3 spells CAAGGLAGVEQYV. The CDR3 nucleotides read TGTGCCGCTGGGGGACTAGCGGGAGTCGAGCAGTACGTC.

The chain has TRBV6-5 and TRBJ2-2; D gene ambiguous. This CDR3 has 14 residues. Trimming took off 4 bases at V and 0 bases at J, with 6 bases between the two ends. CDR1 and CDR2 from the germline V gene are MNHEY and SVGAGI. CDR3 sequence: CASSSAANTGELFF. For the CDR3, the DNA is TGTGCCAGCAGTTCCGCGGCGAACACCGGGGAGCTGTTTTTT.

The J gene is TRBJ2-2, the V gene TRBV5-5; 11 bases are shared with TRBD1. The CDR3 has 18 amino acids. Per the germline V gene, CDR1 is SGHKS and CDR2 is YYEKEE (reference sequence). With V trimmed by 3 bases and J by 4 bases, 11 bases remained unmatched. The CDR3 here is CASSYLGTGTGGTGELFF. The CDR3 region has the DNA TGTGCCAGCAGCTACCTGGGGACCGGGACAGGGGGCACCGGGGAGCTGTTTTTT.

The rearrangement joins TRBV10-3 to TRBJ1-4; 10 bases align to TRBD1. Per the germline V gene, CDR1 is ENHRY and CDR2 is SYGVKD. V lost 10 bases, J lost 7 bases, and 6 bases stayed unmatched. The CDR3 is 13 residues long. Here the CDR3 reads CATSGTGAEKLFF. The CDR3 nucleotides are TGTGCCACGTCCGGGACAGGGGCTGAAAAACTGTTTTTT.

The chain recombines TRBV9 with TRBJ1-5; D may be TRBD1 (5 bases). Germline values: CDR1 SGDLS, CDR2 YYNGEE. The CDR3 loop spans 14 amino acids. V dropped 4 bases and J dropped 5 bases, with 13 bases sitting between them. In DNA form, the CDR3 reads TGTGCCAGCAGCCACGCAGGGTCCTATCAGCCCCAGCATTTT. It encodes CASSHAGSYQPQHF.

This clonotype was counted a few times. The gene calls are TRBV7-3 and TRBJ2-3; TRBD2 matches at 7 bases. Germline CDR1 SGHTA, CDR2 FQGTGA. This CDR3 spans 14 amino acids. V lost 5 bases and J lost 5; bases outside the gene matches: 7. The CDR3 DNA follows: TGTGCCAGCAGCCCACGCGGGAGTGGAGATACGCAGTATTTT. Translating gives CASSPRGSGDTQYF.

This clonotype has only a few counts. This rearrangement joins TRBV6-1 to TRBJ2-5; 8 nucleotides line up with TRBD1. The CDR3 length is 15 residues. The V gene end was trimmed by 6 bases and the J gene end by 5 bases; junction bases not matched to a gene: 11. From germline, CDR1 is MNHNS and CDR2 SASEGT. The CDR3 sequence is CASSPGTGTGETQYF. In nucleotides, the CDR3 is TGTGCCAGCAGCCCCGGGACAGGAACCGGGGAGACCCAGTACTTC.

The J gene is TRBJ1-2, the V gene TRBV29-1; D is undetermined. The CDR3 contains 14 residues. Germline V gene data show CDR1 as SQVTM and CDR2 as ANQGSEA. The V and J ends lost 0 bases and 3 bases respectively, with 11 bases between them. The CDR3 coding sequence is TGCAGCGTTGAAGATATGCAGGTCGACTATGGCTACACCTTC. It yields the protein CSVEDMQVDYGYTF.

The V gene is TRBV29-1, the J gene TRBJ2-1, with D possibly being TRBD1 (5 bases). Germline V CDR1 and CDR2: SQVTM, ANQGSEA. V lost 4 bases, J lost 8 bases, and 18 bases lay in between. This CDR3 has 14 residues. The DNA for the CDR3 is TGCAGCGTTGTAAGGGGCGGTTATGCCCATGAGCAGTTCTTC. Residues: CSVVRGGYAHEQFF.

Notes on this clonotype: No DNA is shown, since the ends of the CDR3 on it are uncertain; the CDR3 is the one TCRdb lists. The chain carries TRBV6-2 or TRBV6-3 and TRBJ2-3; the D call in the table, TRBD1, was not verified against the DNA. The germline V gene has CDR1 MNHEY and CDR2 SVGEGT. With termini counted, the CDR3 has 15 amino acids. CDR3 sequence reads: CATSGRDKFTDTQYF.

This clonotype was counted between two and nine times. This chain joins TRBV7-3 and TRBJ2-1, with D possibly being TRBD2 (6 bases). Trimming cost V 2 bases and J 1 base, with 9 bases left between them. CDR3 length: 15 amino acids. The germline gives CDR1 SGHTA, CDR2 FQGTGA. CDR3 protein: CASSLQSGSYNEQFF. As DNA, the CDR3 is TGTGCCAGCAGCTTACAGAGCGGGTCCTACAATGAGCAGTTCTTC.

This chain joins TRBV12-3 or TRBV12-4 and TRBJ2-7; D is ambiguous. V gave up 7 bases and J gave up 3 bases, with 10 bases separating them. The CDR3 is made up of 12 amino acids. CDR3 sequence (DNA): TGTGCCAGCACTTTCCTCCGCTACGAGCAGTACTTC. Translating gives CASTFLRYEQYF.

This clonotype was counted only a few times. This rearrangement joins TRBV27 to TRBJ2-1; 7 bases fit TRBD1. CDR3 length: 14 amino acids. Germline CDR1 is MNHEY and CDR2 is SMNVEV (reference sequence). Trimming removed 6 bases from V and 7 bases from J; junction bases left unmatched: 9. This CDR3 reads CASRKLQGSNEQFF. In nucleotides, the CDR3 is TGTGCCAGCAGAAAACTACAGGGGTCTAATGAGCAGTTCTTC.

This clonotype appeared a few times. The chain couples TRBV18 to TRBJ2-3; 7 bases match TRBD2. The CDR3 is 15 residues long. The germline gives CDR1 KGHSH, CDR2 LQKENI. J lost 4 bases, V lost 4 bases, and 8 bases had no gene match. The CDR3 bases are TGTGCCAGCTCACGGGTTAGCGGGTCCTCAGATACGCAGTATTTT. Its translation: CASSRVSGSSDTQYF.

This clonotype was seen more than once but under ten times. The chain is built from TRBV7-9 and TRBJ1-5; tentatively, D is TRBD1 (6 bases). Between the trimmed V and J ends, which lost 5 bases and 3 bases, there was a span of 17 bases. The CDR3 spans 16 residues. From germline, CDR1 is SEHNR and CDR2 FQNEAQ (reference sequence). CDR3 region: CASSASQGLNNQPQHF. In DNA, the CDR3 is TGTGCCAGCAGCGCTTCACAGGGACTGAACAATCAGCCCCAGCATTTT.

This clonotype was observed a few times. The chain links TRBV7-2 to TRBJ1-3; TRBD1 aligns across 7 bases. V was clipped by 1 base and J by 0 bases; unmatched bases: 6. CDR3 length equals 17 residues. Germline loops: CDR1 SGHTA, CDR2 FQGNSA. The DNA for the CDR3 is TGTGCCAGCAGCTTAGGCGACAGGGCAAGCTCTGGAAACACCATATATTTT. It specifies CASSLGDRASSGNTIYF.

This rearrangement joins TRBV5-6 to TRBJ2-1; TRBD1 is a possible D gene (5 bases). V was pared by 6 bases and J by 5 bases, with 21 bases between. CDR1 and CDR2 from the germline V gene are SGHDT and YYEEEE. The CDR3 totals 16 residues. The CDR3 is CASTGWPTVRHNEQFF. As DNA, the CDR3 is TGTGCCAGCACCGGATGGCCGACAGTCCGCCACAATGAGCAGTTCTTC. The whole variable domain, remainder taken from reference TRBV5-6 and TRBJ2-1, is DAGVTQSPTHLIKTRGQQVTLRCSPKSGHDTVSWYQQALGQGPQFIFQYYEEEERQRGNFPDRFSGHQFPNYSSELNVNALLLGDSALYLCASTGWPTVRHNEQFFGPGTRLTVL.

This clonotype appeared a few times. This chain joins TRBV10-3 and TRBJ2-2, with D possibly TRBD1 on 5 matching bases. Germline-derived CDR1 and CDR2 are ENHRY and SYGVKD. The V end lost 3 bases, the J end lost 3 bases, and 8 bases lay between the germline ends. This CDR3 comprises 14 residues. Here the CDR3 DNA reads TGTGCCATCAGTGACAGGGCGGACACCGGGGAGCTGTTTTTT. Its protein product is CAISDRADTGELFF.

The chain employs TRBV25-1 and TRBJ1-1, with D perhaps TRBD1 (6 bases). The CDR3 extends over 17 amino acids. The germline CDR1 and CDR2 sequences are MGHDK and SYGVNS. Trimming stripped 6 bases from V and 4 bases from J, with 24 bases between. DNA for the CDR3: TGTGCCAGCAGCATGACGCCCGGGGGGCGAGGAAGCACTGAAGCTTTCTTT. Translating gives CASSMTPGGRGSTEAFF.

This clonotype was picked up a small number of times. This sequence joins TRBV12-3 or TRBV12-4 and TRBJ1-1; the match to TRBD1 covers 9 bases. The CDR3 loop spans 13 amino acids. V lost 1 base, J lost 11 bases, and 5 bases stayed unmatched. The CDR3 nucleotides are TGTGCCAGCAGTTTAGTTACAGGGGGCGATGCTTTCTTT. Its protein product is CASSLVTGGDAFF.

The CDR3 sequence: CAWSVGLAVGGQFF. Here the CDR3 DNA reads TGTGCCTGGAGTGTAGGATTAGCGGTGGGGGGGCAGTTCTTC. The chain carries TRBV30 and TRBJ2-1; tentatively, D is TRBD2 (6 bases). Trimming removed 0 bases at V and 12 bases at J, with 18 bases between. In germline, CDR1 is GTSNPN, CDR2 SVGIG (reference sequence). This CDR3 has 14 amino acids.

Only a few counts were recorded for this clonotype. The J gene is TRBJ1-5, the V gene TRBV6-5; 9 bases match TRBD1. Trimming cost V 6 bases and J 6 bases; bases outside gene matches: 6. The germline V gene encodes CDR1 MNHEY and CDR2 SVGAGI. The CDR3 has 14 amino acids. In DNA, the CDR3 is TGTGCCAGCAGACGACAGGGGGGAGGTCAGCCCCAGCATTTT. It is translated as CASRRQGGGQPQHF.

This clonotype has only a few counts. The chain is built from TRBV10-3 and TRBJ2-7, with D unclear. CDR3 length: 12 amino acids. The germline CDR1 and CDR2 sequences are ENHRY and SYGVKD. V shed 3 bases and J shed 3 bases, with 6 bases lying between them. This chain's CDR3 is CAISDGLYEQYV. CDR3 sequence (DNA): TGTGCCATCAGTGACGGGCTCTACGAGCAGTACGTC.

There are many counts of this clonotype. The chain recombines TRBV11-3 with TRBJ1-2; unclear D gene. V was cut by 5 bases and J by 1 base, with 14 bases left in between. Germline CDR1 reads SGHNT; CDR2 reads YENEEA. This CDR3 spans 15 amino acids. The CDR3 region is CASSPEDGSNYGYTF. CDR3 bases: TGTGCCAGCAGCCCAGAAGATGGGAGTAACTATGGCTACACCTTC.